This TCR beta chain is from a study of blood T cell repertoires in COVID-19. Study information: Italy, Spain and the United States were the sources of the convalescent and acute COVID-19 samples. T cells, B-cell-depleted T cells, or PBMCs provided the cDNA or gDNA that served as material.

Trimming removed 4 bases from V and 8 bases from J; junction bases left unmatched: 9. Germline V gene data show CDR1 as SGHTA and CDR2 as FQGNSA. This CDR3 spans 15 amino acids. In the authors' methods: How many nucleated cells were present was estimated from reference gene primer amplification. The repertoire was sequenced with immunoSEQ multiplex PCR; TCRdb's copy has only in-frame clones and lacks some. V, J and clone size derive from that table, while D and trimming were established from the DNA sequence. The profile shows approximately 250,000 clones, more than 65% of them singletons. The chain joins TRBV7-2 to TRBJ1-4, with 8 bases that match TRBD1. Sequenced material: peripheral blood. The receptor was derived from a woman in her thirties or forties who had recovered from COVID-19. CDR3 sequence reads: CASSWNGQGSEKLFF. The CDR3 DNA reads as TGTGCCAGCAGCTGGAATGGACAGGGAAGCGAAAAACTGTTTTTT.